This record concerns one TCR beta chain sequence. Its antigen is still unknown. TCRdb reprocessed the RT-PCR reads with MiXCR, giving one entry per CDR3 protein. The sample shows about 780,000 distinct CDR3 sequences, roughly 20% of them seen only once. This sample is drawn from a study of response to subunit inactivated influenza vaccine. Study observations and caveats: That few new T cells are recruited by each seasonal influenza vaccination was the authors' suggestion.

CDR3 length: 14 residues. CDR1 is GTSNPN and CDR2 is SVGIG in the germline V gene (reference sequence). The ends were cut back, 0 bases at V and 2 bases at J, with 10 bases in the middle. This clonotype was obtained from a man in his fifties who received an inactivated influenza vaccine. Sequenced here: PBMCs from blood, sampled 4 to 6 days after vaccination. The chain joins TRBV30 to TRBJ2-5, with D possibly matching TRBD2 (6 bases). As DNA, the CDR3 is TGTGCCTGGAGTGTACGGGGAGGTCAAGAGACCCAGTACTTC. As protein: CAWSVRGGQETQYF.